This T cell receptor (beta chain) was identified in a study of T cell responses to AZD1222 COVID-19 vaccine. Study-wide results and limits: Close to half of all spike-specific TCRs reportedly target regions of the variants that are unmutated. Increases in Spike-specific TCR breadth and depth were seen after two AZD1222 doses.

The study pooled second doses at about 4 or about 12 weeks. TCRdb keeps only in-frame clones here, not all; method: immunoSEQ multiplex PCR. The sample records 150,000 to 200,000 clones, about 90% being singletons. In regard to this clone: Its target is not known.

There are 14 residues in the CDR3. The trim removed 3 bases at V and 2 bases at J, leaving 5 bases unmatched. Germline V CDR1 and CDR2: SGDLS, YYNGEE. This sample comprised peripheral blood, obtained 28 days after the second AZD1222 dose. This clonotype originated in an adult who received the AZD1222 COVID-19 vaccine. The chain joins TRBV9 to TRBJ2-7; 7 bases are a match to TRBD2. CDR3 nucleotide sequence: TGTGCCAGCAGCGGGGGGACTATTGCCTACGAGCAGTACTTC. It is translated as CASSGGTIAYEQYF.